This T cell receptor beta chain is from a study of cytomegalovirus exposure and HLA in healthy donors (dated by TCRdb to about 2017). General notes on the study: According to an earlier analysis of 587 of the donors, about 190 million T cells yielded roughly 110 million unique TCR beta sequences and approximately 280 Gb of sequence data. Roughly 300 gigabases of sequencing data and 70 million to 100 million unique TCR sequences made up an early release that covered about 640 HLA-typed donors. Among the roughly 430 genotyped donors, approximately 77% belonged to the genetic ancestry cluster associated with self-reported Caucasian donors. The aim of the study was to test whether cataloging public T cell receptors could identify signatures of past pathogen exposure. The T cell repertoires of under 700 subjects were profiled by immunosequencing and related to cytomegalovirus serostatus. A separate validation cohort of approximately 130 different subjects was used in addition to the 666-subject first cohort. To predict cytomegalovirus infection status, the study combined high-throughput TCR immunosequencing, statistical association of individual TCRs with disease status, and machine learning. In a later analysis, previously published TCR beta repertoires from about 640 donors were re-analyzed and high-resolution HLA genotyping was added so that TCR occurrence patterns could be studied. The later analysis used no new phenotypic data to find candidate immune exposures, relying instead on TCR beta sequences and their occurrence across donors. An earlier analysis of nearly 600 of the donors applied high-throughput TCR beta sequencing to assess whether each TCR beta V gene segment acted as functional or pseudogenic. Alongside the repertoire data, information on donor age, sex, ethnicity and CMV serostatus was compiled. Genome-wide SNP genotypes for about three fifths of the roughly 670 donors were used in a later genetic analysis, which treated that subset as a discovery cohort. All discovery cohort repertoires had been generated using a single sequencing platform. Class I and class II HLA loci were covered by the typing at four-digit resolution. Typing coverage varied by locus: roughly 620-630 donors for A, B, C, DRB1 and DQB1; approximately 560 for DQA1; more than 600 for DPA1; approximately 470 for DPB1. Roughly 5 DR-DQ haplotypes were handled as single units for association and clustering because linkage in the cohort was strong. Across 398 genotyped donors of the cohort, an average of approximately 200,000 unique TCR beta nucleotide sequences per donor were sequenced, and 15% to 20% of those sequences were non-productive.

From cysteine to phenylalanine, the CDR3 is 17 amino acids long. Only the CDR3 region is kept as DNA, spanning 51 bases read in frame from base 1. Sequences KGHSH (CDR1) and LQKENI (CDR2) are obtained from the germline V gene. Trimming takes 0 bases from V and 5 bases from J, and the germline ends sit 20 bases apart. As to this clone: Its recognized antigen is unknown. No base quality information exists; no much larger clone differs at one position.

Libraries were constructed by the immunoSEQ multiplex PCR assay. For the multiplex PCR, a mixture combining 60 forward primers for TCR Vbeta segments and 13 reverse primers for TCR Jbeta segments was used. A multiplex PCR assay on genomic DNA amplified the CDR3 region of rearranged TCR beta genes. The Illumina HiSeq System was used to sequence the amplified TCR beta libraries as 87-base-pair reads. Per the original workflow: In a later analysis, 70 million to 95 million unique TCR beta chains were counted across the 650 to 750 repertoires, and about 10 million of these chains were shared by at least two donors. To remove PCR and sequencing errors, raw reads were error-corrected and collapsed into unique sequences using a nearest-neighbor algorithm that merged closely related sequences. CDR3 sequences were aligned to IMGT reference sequences to assign V, D and J gene segments. For a sequence to be retained, at least a six-nucleotide match to both a V gene segment and a J gene segment was required. A rearrangement was called productive if the CDR3 had no stop codons and remained in frame with V and J, and every other rearrangement was called non-productive. Following IMGT convention, CDR3 was defined as the stretch from the second conserved V-encoded cysteine up to the conserved J-encoded phenylalanine. In an earlier analysis of just under 600 of the donors, sequences lacking an unambiguous match to a single V gene segment were excluded. In an earlier analysis of 587 of the donors, a V segment was called functional when productive rearrangements were above 56.7%, and segregating when the standard deviation between donors exceeded 5%. To diagnose cytomegalovirus status from the catalog of TCR beta chain sequences, a statistical classification framework was built. A later analysis assigned V and J genes by comparing TCR nucleotide sequences with IMGT/GENE-DB human TR gene sequences. The TCRdist pipeline was used in a later analysis to assign CDR3 sequences and most-parsimonious VDJ recombination scenarios. In a later analysis, each TCR beta chain was defined by its CDR3 amino acid sequence together with its V-gene family, and reads without a unique V-gene family were excluded. A later analysis removed 550 to 700 highly shared, low-generation-probability nucleotide sequences to deal with suspected cross-contamination and a sequencing artifact. In a later analysis, a clonal expansion index was calculated for each public chain from normalized within-repertoire ranks of inferred template counts. A later analysis computed generation probabilities with a VDJ recombination model fitted to out-of-frame rearrangements, and checked the results against IGoR. Hypergeometric tests were used in a later analysis to score TCR-TCR, TCR-HLA and TCR-CMV co-occurrence, with a repertoire-size bias correction applied to the TCR pairs. False discovery rates were estimated in a later analysis by permuting HLA or CMV assignments 20 times. In a later analysis, co-occurring TCRs were grouped with DBSCAN, and TCRdist sequence similarity was added when clustering was performed within HLA-allele-positive subsets. For co-occurrence clustering, repertoires with fewer than 30,000 or more than 120,000 public chains were excluded, along with a handful of repertoires with anomalous nucleotide sharing. Not all clones reach the TCRdb copy of this immuneACCESS table, which keeps in-frame sequences only. Checked studies attribute under half of the gap to unresolved V genes and leave the rest unexplained. Clonal size and the V and J genes are those of that table, whereas D and trimming came from the DNA. The sample table lists more than 200,000 clones, almost 80% of them with a count of one. Of the sample, about 1.7% falls within the top ten clones.

Study-wide conclusions, independent of this receptor: According to a later analysis, most CMV-associated TCR beta chains appeared to be HLA-restricted, and the HLA associations seemed to be driven largely by CMV exposure. Broadly in line with IMGT annotations, most TCR beta V segments showed up in productive rearrangements about 90% or about 30% of the time in an earlier analysis of approximately 600 of the donors. Compared with equally common non-associated chains, HLA-associated TCR beta chains in a later analysis were more clonally expanded and had lower generation probabilities. A few of the identified cytomegalovirus-associated TCR beta chains were confirmed in vitro to be specific for cytomegalovirus antigens. Compared with the roughly 700-donor mean, donors in an Asian-associated ancestry cluster had fewer N-insertions in productive TCRs, according to a later genetic analysis. HLA typing was unavailable for some donors at each locus, so association tests used only the typed subset. About 17 rarely observed V segments, including chromosome 9 orphons, were excluded from the earlier analysis of approximately 600 of the donors because counts were too low. Cytomegalovirus status was reported to be diagnosed by the classifier with high specificity and sensitivity in both the original and validation cohorts. A later analysis reported that several top co-occurrence clusters appeared linked to parvovirus B19, influenza, CMV and Epstein-Barr virus. Roughly uniform sequencing depth across donors was assumed in presence/absence analyses, although this assumption may not hold. This cohort had only TCR beta chains sequenced, and the lack of alpha or paired-chain data limited which features could be detected. Linkage disequilibrium might explain the correlated functional status among segregating V segments, but an unknown experimental factor could not be ruled out. A further reported finding was that TCR beta sequences accurately predicted the HLA-A and HLA-B alleles for most subjects in the first cohort. A later genetic analysis associated a missense DCLRE1C variant with V-gene and J-gene trimming of TCR beta chains, and an independent cohort replicated the association. A cluster of highly shared sequence variants was judged likely to be a technical artifact of the sequencing pipeline. The study listed approximately 150 TCR beta chains as associated with cytomegalovirus. For the cohort, immune exposure information was limited to CMV serostatus. Most TCR sequences were observed very rarely across donors, whereas some public TCRs were present in many individuals. It was suggested by the authors that the approach could potentially be generalized to other disease states and immunological phenotypes. When HLA alleles, especially DR and DQ, strongly co-occurred, attributing TCR associations to individual alleles was difficult. Specific HLA alleles were associated with roughly 17,000 TCR beta sequences at a false discovery rate of 0.05 in a later analysis. Because the 87-base-pair reads could not distinguish some IMGT-functional V segments, including TRBV6-2 and TRBV6-3, those segments were excluded. In a later analysis, the rate of TCR association differed among HLA loci, with DRB1 alleles having the most associated TCRs and HLA-C alleles having the fewest.

The cohort consisted of 600 to 750 healthy bone marrow donors. All cohort members were sampled while nominally healthy, although unrecorded immune exposures were likely present. The donor tested CMV seronegative and was one of the 352 seronegative cohort members. Each donor provided a peripheral blood sample, and peripheral blood mononuclear cells were used for TCR beta sequencing. Genomic DNA extraction from the blood cell samples was performed with the Qiagen DNeasy Blood Extraction Kit. This TCR came from a male donor in good health and CMV-seronegative. The sample consisted of PBMCs. The rearranged segments are TRBV18 and TRBJ2-7; a weak D assignment points to TRBD2 (5 bases agree). The encoded CDR3 is CASSPPYGVRVGDEQYF. DNA sequence: TGTGCCAGCTCACCACCGTATGGGGTTAGGGTGGGAGACGAGCAGTACTTC.